The sequence of this TCR beta chain was determined in a study of tumor-infiltrating lymphocytes in primary liver carcinoma (dated by TCRdb to about 2017). For the wider study: Roughly five patients with histopathologically diagnosed primary liver carcinoma underwent surgical resection in China between 2015 and March 2016. Of the five patients (three men and two women, aged 30 to 69 years), four had hepatocellular carcinoma and one had combined HCC and intrahepatic cholangiocarcinoma. The five patients had tumors staged T1-T3 N0M0, with maximum diameters ranging from about 4.2 to 11 cm. Roughly 3.5 to 7.5 million productive TCRbeta reads were obtained per sample, and no significant difference in read depth was found between tissue types. The study combined TCRbeta repertoire sequencing, expression microarrays and whole-exome sequencing across five regions of each liver tumor, with adjacent normal tissue and blood. TCRbeta repertoire sequencing covered about 35 specimens from 5 patients: around 25 tumor regions, 5 adjacent noncancerous liver tissues and 5 peripheral blood samples. Technical replicate repertoires showed high reproducibility, with mean shared-clone rates about 0.86 and correlation coefficients above 0.98. What the research found in general, with its limitations: The top 250 clones made up a significantly larger repertoire fraction in tumors than in blood (p = 0.039). Repertoire overlap was higher between tumor regions (mean about 36%) than tumor-adjacent (approximately 17%) or tumor-blood (about 15%) pairs, consistent with antigen-driven expansion. Because the samples were bulk and unsorted, CD4+ and CD8+ T cell repertoires could not be compared. Only a few patients were included in the study, and the authors note that the findings should be validated in a larger study. Because only the TCR beta chain was sequenced and unpaired alpha chains were not captured, true repertoire diversity is likely underestimated.

Worth noting for this clonotype: The clone's antigen remains unknown. No qualities accompany the bases; no much larger clone lies one base away.

CDR1 and CDR2, per the germline V gene, are MGHRA and YSYEKL. The CDR3 covers 14 residues, taking in both the cysteine and the phenylalanine. This entry keeps only the CDR3 DNA: 42 bases, framed from base 1. The V end loses 3 bases and the J end loses 6 bases, and a stretch of 14 bases separates them. Using a constant-region primer and ProtoScript II reverse transcriptase, TCRbeta-specific cDNA was reverse-transcribed from about 540 ng total RNA. Three nested multiplex PCR rounds, following a slightly modified ARM-PCR procedure, were used to build the TCRbeta libraries. Each of the first two PCR rounds ran for roughly 11 cycles and used multiplex TRBV1-TRBV30 forward primers together with a Cbeta reverse primer. Sample barcodes and Illumina adapters were added in a final 25-cycle PCR using Deep VentR polymerase. Before sequencing, amplicons between 200 and 500 bp were purified from gel using a QIAquick gel extraction kit. The TCRbeta amplicons were sequenced with 250-bp paired-end reads on an Illumina HiSeq 2500. From the authors' description of their analysis: Quality trimming of reads was performed with Trimmomatic v0.33, and paired reads were merged with FLASH v1.2.11 so that full CDR3 sequences could be recovered. MiGEC v1.2.1b assigned V, D and J germline segments to the rearranged TCRbeta sequences. Clonotype statistics, along with Shannon-Wiener diversity indices, were calculated using VDJtools v1.0.0. Except for diversity analysis, only each sample's 250 most abundant clonotypes were used in subsequent analyses to reduce sampling bias. Using fastp at Q25 and MiXCR, TCRdb reprocessed the public reads and kept productive beta chains. Entries are consolidated by CDR3 protein sequence, retaining the most common genes and DNA. The V and J calls and clone size are TCRdb's, not the authors'. The sample table holds hundreds of thousands of distinct CDR3 sequences, of which roughly three fifths were seen once. The top ten clones comprise around 15% of the sample.

RNA from unsorted whole blood was extracted with TRIzol reagent, and germline DNA was obtained with the DNeasy Blood & Tissue kit. At the time of sampling, the patients had chronic HBV infection and had not received any treatment. Before surgery, four milliliters of peripheral blood were collected into K2EDTA tubes. The sample taken for sequencing was peripheral blood. The TCR sequence derives from a woman aged 25 to 45 with primary liver carcinoma and hepatitis B virus infection. The chain is encoded by TRBV4-1 joined to TRBJ2-5, with TRBD1 tentatively as D gene (6 bases match). CDR3 reads: CASSQATGKQTQYF. Here is the DNA: TGCGCCAGCAGCCAGGCCACAGGGAAACAGACCCAGTACTTC.